This TCR beta chain came from a study of tumor and adjacent non-tumor tissue in lung cancer. Study at large: Histology: about a dozen adenocarcinoma, a couple of squamous cell carcinoma, 1 small cell lung cancer.

A modified ARM-PCR protocol with three rounds of nested PCR amplified TCRbeta. In TCRdb, the multiplex PCR reads were re-called with MiXCR into one record per CDR3 protein. The table shows under 150,000 distinct CDR3 sequences, with around 65% occurring only once. No cell sorting was done before RNA was extracted from the tissue. Donors were chemotherapy-naive, newly diagnosed lung cancer surgical patients in China, August–late 2014. Study-level results: Compared with tumor, normal lung showed significantly lower TCR diversity. Normal lung showed higher cumulative top 100 clone frequency than tumor.

Trimming shortened V by 10 bases and J by 0 bases, and 10 bases separated the two germline ends. Germline V gives CDR1 MNHNS, CDR2 SASEGT. The CDR3 has 13 residues. This clonotype was seen only once. No antigen is known for it. In this CDR3 the conserved last residue, phenylalanine or tryptophan, is missing, so a read error is likely. The sequenced material came from lung tumor tissue. This TCR derives from a man aged 60 to 75 with small cell lung cancer. V gene TRBV6-1 combines with J gene TRBJ1-5; D not certain. The CDR3 spells CATRGTSNQPQHI. DNA for the CDR3: TGTGCCACGCGGGGTACTAGCAATCAGCCCCAGCATATT.